These 15 T cell receptor beta chains were all obtained from the same sample, sequenced in a study of beta chain features in type 1 diabetes (dated by TCRdb to 2016 to 2019). Library preparation employed the immunoSEQ multiplex PCR assay. The entire amount of isolated RNA was reverse transcribed using the High Capacity cDNA Reverse Transcription Kit, so the sequenced TCRB transcripts were expressed ones. What TCRdb holds here is the immuneACCESS table cut down to in-frame rearrangements. Part of the clones is not present; checked against another copy, under half of the missing clones reflect an unresolved V gene, and the others are unexplained. This sample comprises roughly 500,000 clones, roughly 31% of them detected only once. The leading ten clones occupy around 0.065% of the sample. Sequencing used naive CD4+ T cells from blood. This specimen's cell subset or site label, interpreted: true naive CD4+ T cells. Receptors originate from a man between 18 and 35 years old in good health.

The chain combines TRBV6-1 with TRBJ2-7; 7 bases match TRBD1. The CDR3 is 15 residues long. The germline V gene has CDR1 MNHNS and CDR2 SASEGT. V trimming: 5 bases; J trimming: 2 bases; junction bases outside the gene matches: 9. The chain's CDR3 is CASSITGTEPYEQYF. CDR3 DNA: TGTGCCAGCAGTATAACCGGGACAGAGCCCTACGAGCAGTACTTC.

This rearrangement joins TRBV7-8 to TRBJ2-3; TRBD1 aligns across 7 bases. Germline V CDR1 and CDR2: SGHVS, FQNEAQ. The CDR3 has 16 residues. J was trimmed by 3 bases and V by 1 base; bases with no gene match: 7. The CDR3 coding sequence is TGTGCCAGCAGCTTAGAGGGGGCGCGTAGGACAGATACGCAGTATTTT. Its translation: CASSLEGARRTDTQYF. The variable domain in full, with the rest retrieved from reference TRBV7-8 and TRBJ2-3, is GAGVSQSPRYKVAKRGQDVALRCDPISGHVSLFWYQQALGQGPEFLTYFQNEAQLDKSGLPSDRFFAERPEGSVSTLKIQRTQQEDSAVYLCASSLEGARRTDTQYFGPGTRLTVL.

This chain connects TRBV29-1 to TRBJ2-6; D possibly corresponds to TRBD2 (6 bases). With 6 bases removed from V and 2 bases from J, the gap between germline ends came to 8 bases. CDR1 is SQVTM, CDR2 ANQGSEA, per germline. The CDR3 spans 13 residues. CDR3 nucleotides: TGCAGCGTATCGGGGGCTGGGGCCAACGTCCTGACTTTC. As protein: CSVSGAGANVLTF.

The V gene is TRBV4-2, the J gene TRBJ2-1, with D hard to call. CDR3 length equals 15 residues. The germline V gene encodes CDR1 LGHNA and CDR2 YNFKEQ. The V gene lost 1 base and the J gene lost 0 bases, with 7 bases spanning the gap. The CDR3 DNA is TGTGCCAGCAGCCAAGGCAAGAGCTCCTACAATGAGCAGTTCTTC. It is translated as CASSQGKSSYNEQFF.

The chain joins TRBV15 to TRBJ2-1; D not resolved. The V end lost 5 bases, the J end lost 2 bases, and 13 bases lay between the germline ends. Germline CDR1 reads LNHNV; CDR2 reads YYDKDF (reference sequence). The CDR3 length is 15 residues. The CDR3 spells CATSARSVTYNEQFF. The CDR3 DNA reads TGTGCCACCAGCGCTCGAAGCGTCACCTACAATGAGCAGTTCTTC.

On this clone itself: Mismatch with germline at one junction end may stem from a read error. The CDR3 loop reads CASSLRQQETQYF. CDR3 nucleotides: TGTGCTAGCAGCTTGAGGCAGCAAGAGACCCAGTACTTC. The genes are TRBV7-6 and TRBJ2-5, with D unresolved. The CDR3 is made up of 13 amino acids. Germline CDR1 is SGHVS and CDR2 is FNYEAQ.

J is TRBJ2-3 and V is TRBV19, with TRBD2 matching over 12 bases. The CDR3 has 19 amino acids. CDR1 is LNHDA and CDR2 is SQIVND in the germline V gene (reference sequence). V lost 5 bases and J lost 2; bases outside the gene matches: 14. The CDR3 bases are TGTGCCAGTAGTGTACTAGCGGGAGGCCGACGCACCCCCACAGATACGCAGTATTTT. The encoded protein is CASSVLAGGRRTPTDTQYF.

This rearrangement joins TRBV25-1 to TRBJ2-1; possibly TRBD1 for D (7 bases). Trimming took off 5 bases at V and 3 bases at J, with 14 bases between the two ends. Looked up from germline, CDR1 is MGHDK and CDR2 is SYGVNS. This CDR3 comprises 15 residues. The CDR3 DNA reads TGTGCCAGCAGTACCACCAGGGGGGTCTACAATGAGCAGTTCTTC. It is translated as CASSTTRGVYNEQFF.

This rearrangement joins TRBV18 to TRBJ2-7; the match to TRBD2 covers 10 bases. J was trimmed by 6 bases and V by 1 base; bases with no gene match: 3. The germline V gene has CDR1 KGHSH and CDR2 LQKENI. This CDR3 spans 14 amino acids. CDR3 sequence (DNA): TGTGCCAGCTCACCACTAGCGGGAGGCAGCGAGCAGTACTTC. This translates into CASSPLAGGSEQYF.

This clone turned up a few times. The chain is built from TRBV7-9 and TRBJ1-1; D gene uncertain. Trimming removed 3 bases at V and 4 bases at J, with 9 bases between. This CDR3 is 13 amino acids long. CDR1 and CDR2 from the germline V gene are SEHNR and FQNEAQ (reference sequence). The CDR3 region has the DNA TGTGCCAGCAGCTTTGGGATTCCCACTGAAGCTTTCTTT. Translating gives CASSFGIPTEAFF.

J is TRBJ2-3 and V is TRBV30; TRBD2 matches 12 bases. The CDR3 is made up of 19 amino acids. Germline trimming cut 0 bases from V and 5 bases from J; bases unmatched to any gene: 15. Germline lookup yields CDR1 GTSNPN and CDR2 SVGIG (reference sequence). For the CDR3, the DNA is TGTGCCTGGAGTGTACGGCGGCTAGCGGGAGGGCCCCGGGTAGATACGCAGTATTTT. This encodes CAWSVRRLAGGPRVDTQYF.

The rearrangement uses TRBV9 and TRBJ2-1; D is unresolved. The CDR3 consists of 16 residues. Between the trimmed V and J ends, which lost 0 bases and 4 bases, there was a span of 14 bases. CDR1 is SGDLS and CDR2 is YYNGEE in the germline V gene. The CDR3 region is CASSVEGSYGYNEQFF. For the CDR3, the DNA is TGTGCCAGCAGCGTAGAGGGTAGCTATGGATACAATGAGCAGTTCTTC.

This clone turned up a few times. The junction differs from germline at one of its ends, possibly a read error. The CDR3 DNA reads as TGTGCCAGCAGCCCTTCAGCCCTAGCGGGAGATCGGAATTTT. Amino acids: CASSPSALAGDRNF. V gene TRBV4-2 combines with J gene TRBJ2-3; 10 nucleotides line up with TRBD2. Germline V lookup: CDR1 LGHNA, CDR2 YNFKEQ. The CDR3 runs 14 residues.

This clone was found a few times. V and J are TRBV30 and TRBJ2-1, with D tentatively TRBD2 (6 bases). The V and J ends lost 1 base and 2 bases respectively, with 15 bases between them. The CDR3 runs 16 residues. The germline V gene has CDR1 GTSNPN and CDR2 SVGIG (reference sequence). CDR3 in amino acids: CAWSDGGAIPYNEQFF. The CDR3 DNA sequence: TGTGCCTGGAGTGACGGGGGAGCCATCCCCTACAATGAGCAGTTCTTC.

This clone occurred a few times. The genes are TRBV6-5 and TRBJ2-5, with 8 bases aligning to TRBD1. This CDR3 is built from 14 residues. V trimming: 6 bases; J trimming: 5 bases; junction bases outside the gene matches: 8. CDR1 is MNHEY, CDR2 SVGAGI, per germline. The CDR3 protein is CASSLTDRAETQYF. The CDR3 DNA sequence: TGTGCCAGCAGCCTAACGGACAGGGCGGAGACCCAGTACTTC.